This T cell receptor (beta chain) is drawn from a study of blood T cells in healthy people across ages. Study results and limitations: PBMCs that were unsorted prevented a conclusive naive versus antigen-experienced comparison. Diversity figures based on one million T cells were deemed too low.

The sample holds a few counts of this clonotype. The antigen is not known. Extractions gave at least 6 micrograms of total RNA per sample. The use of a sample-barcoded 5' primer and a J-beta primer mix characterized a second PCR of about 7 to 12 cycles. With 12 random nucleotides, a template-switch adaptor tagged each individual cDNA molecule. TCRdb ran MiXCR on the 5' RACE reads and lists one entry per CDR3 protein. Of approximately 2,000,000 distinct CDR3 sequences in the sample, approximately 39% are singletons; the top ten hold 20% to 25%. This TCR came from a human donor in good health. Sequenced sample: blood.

Here the CDR3 reads CASSSSGNRNSYEQYF. In DNA, the CDR3 is TGTGCCAGCAGCTCCTCGGGGAACAGAAACTCCTACGAGCAGTACTTC. V usage is TRBV7-6 and J usage is TRBJ2-7; TRBD2 might be the D (5 bases). Between the trimmed V and J ends, which lost 4 bases and 0 bases, there was a span of 16 bases. Germline-derived CDR1 and CDR2 are SGHVS and FNYEAQ. The CDR3 totals 16 residues.